This record looks at one TCR beta chain sequence and its context. The antigen remains undetermined. The sample is drawn from a study of cytomegalovirus exposure and HLA in healthy donors. Study-level findings and limits: Most TCR sequences were uncommon, yet certain public TCRs appeared in many donors. It was only CMV serostatus that was available as immune exposure information.

60 Vbeta and 13 Jbeta primers were used in PCR. Authors' processing steps: A follow-up analysis tallied 86 million or so unique TCR beta chains, roughly 10 million shared. Profiled with immunoSEQ multiplex PCR; TCRdb holds only in-frame clones, not every one. That table gives V, J and clone size, and the DNA gave D and trimming. The sample lists 210,000 or so clones, roughly 84% seen once, with roughly 0.7% in the top ten. The CDR3 contains 16 residues. Germline CDR1 reads SGHAT; CDR2 reads FQDESV (reference sequence). V lost 5 bases to trimming and J lost 4 bases, with 20 bases between them. This chain uses TRBV11-1 with TRBJ1-2; D is unresolved. The receptor's source is a boy aged 2 to 10 in good health and CMV-seronegative. The sample was PBMCs. CDR3 nucleotides: TGTGCCAGCAGCCTCCTACGCGGTCTGAGAGTCTATGGCTACACCTTC. The encoded protein is CASSLLRGLRVYGYTF. Combining the CDR3 with reference TRBV11-1 and TRBJ1-2 gives the whole variable domain EAEVAQSPRYKITEKSQAVAFWCDPISGHATLYWYRQILGQGPELLVQFQDESVVDDSQLPKDRFSAERLKGVDSTLKIQPAELGDSAMYLCASSLLRGLRVYGYTFGSGTRLTVV.